The rows below give T cell receptor beta chains drawn from one sample of a study of regulatory T cells in long-lasting Graves disease. TCRdb used MiXCR to reprocess the multiplex PCR reads, holding one entry per CDR3 protein. The sample includes about 460,000 distinct CDR3 sequences, around 15% of them seen just once. These same records also appear under a second study, on T cells in Graves' hyperthyroidism and ophthalmopathy.

The specimen was peripheral blood mononuclear cells (PBMCs), collected at new diagnosis, from a patient treated with antithyroid drugs. All receptors come from a woman aged 45-60 years with Graves disease. Each CDR3 is given with its conserved first and last residue.

v_gene: TRBV3-1
len: 16
CDR3aa: CASSPPRVGGLSEAFF

v_gene: TRBV19
len: 15
CDR3aa: CASRSSSANTGELFF

v_gene: TRBV9
len: 15
CDR3aa: CASSVAGGPTYEQYF

v_gene: TRBV12-3/TRBV12-4
len: 14
CDR3aa: CASSFRTGTDTQYF

v_gene: TRBV4-1
len: 15
CDR3aa: CASSQNRFSTDTQYF

v_gene: TRBV7-3
len: 19
CDR3aa: CASSPLAGGTDSSYNEQFF

v_gene: TRBV7-3
len: 17
CDR3aa: CASSLGVSGSFFNEQFF

v_gene: TRBV5-1
len: 16
CDR3aa: CASRRADTGLQETQYF

v_gene: TRBV6-1
len: 13
CDR3aa: CASNLGTSYEQYF

v_gene: TRBV27
len: 14
CDR3aa: CASSSSGSGNEQFF

v_gene: TRBV12-3/TRBV12-4
len: 14
CDR3aa: CASSFGGTSTRQSF

v_gene: TRBV24-1
len: 14
CDR3aa: CATSDRTGGYEQYF

v_gene: TRBV11-2
len: 15
CDR3aa: CASSLGHQETYEQYF

v_gene: TRBV12-3/TRBV12-4
len: 19
CDR3aa: CASSLAWGDPGVNTGELFF

v_gene: TRBV28
len: 15
CDR3aa: CASRLQGAQGGELFF

v_gene: TRBV27
len: 16
CDR3aa: CASSLSTRSSYNEQFF

v_gene: TRBV6-2/TRBV6-3
len: 13
CDR3aa: CASSYSAVFPQYF

v_gene: TRBV3-1
len: 15
CDR3aa: CASSQTASGANVLTF

v_gene: TRBV18
len: 15
CDR3aa: CASSPVAGTYNEQFF

v_gene: TRBV6-5
len: 19
CDR3aa: CASSYLGPRGLSGANVLTF

v_gene: TRBV27
len: 15
CDR3aa: CASSPLSGSTYEQYF

v_gene: TRBV7-9
len: 14
CDR3aa: CASSLLWGNTEAFF